This T cell receptor beta chain was sequenced in a study of untreated major depressive disorder. Looked up from germline, CDR1 is MGHRA and CDR2 is YSYEKL. V was pared by 2 bases and J by 8 bases, with 15 bases between. This CDR3 is built from 15 residues. Sequencing used immunoSEQ multiplex PCR; TCRdb keeps in-frame clones, though not all of them. The sample includes approximately 21,000 clones, about 90% of them seen just once. This TCR came from a woman in her forties in good health. Source material: CD4+ T cells from PBMCs. The J gene is TRBJ1-4, the V gene TRBV4-1; TRBD1 is a possible D gene (6 bases). This chain's CDR3 is CASSQYEAGAEKLFF. The CDR3 DNA reads TGCGCCAGCAGCCAATACGAGGCGGGGGCGGAAAAACTGTTTTTT.